This T cell receptor (beta chain) was documented in a study of metastatic and nonmetastatic thyroid tumors. The overall study: It was across blood and tumor or nodule tissue from malignant and benign thyroid patients that repertoires were compared.

This clone was recorded at least ten times. Before thyroid surgery, none of the patients had received any treatment. Germline values: CDR1 SGHAT, CDR2 FQNNGV. The length of the CDR3 is 17 residues. V was cut by 0 bases and J by 4 bases, with 18 bases left in between. TCRdb reanalyzed the PCR reads with MiXCR. This repertoire shows about 64,000 clones, about 17% found once; its top ten account for roughly a tenth. The J gene is TRBJ1-1, the V gene TRBV11-2; the D gene is possibly TRBD1 (6 bases). The receptor's source is a male donor with papillary thyroid cancer or a benign thyroid nodule (not recorded which). Some clones in this sample may be carry-over from other donors' samples. The specimen sequenced was blood. CDR3 in amino acids: CASSLDKAGVLGTEAFF. CDR3 bases: TGTGCCAGCAGCTTAGATAAGGCAGGGGTTTTGGGCACTGAAGCTTTCTTT.